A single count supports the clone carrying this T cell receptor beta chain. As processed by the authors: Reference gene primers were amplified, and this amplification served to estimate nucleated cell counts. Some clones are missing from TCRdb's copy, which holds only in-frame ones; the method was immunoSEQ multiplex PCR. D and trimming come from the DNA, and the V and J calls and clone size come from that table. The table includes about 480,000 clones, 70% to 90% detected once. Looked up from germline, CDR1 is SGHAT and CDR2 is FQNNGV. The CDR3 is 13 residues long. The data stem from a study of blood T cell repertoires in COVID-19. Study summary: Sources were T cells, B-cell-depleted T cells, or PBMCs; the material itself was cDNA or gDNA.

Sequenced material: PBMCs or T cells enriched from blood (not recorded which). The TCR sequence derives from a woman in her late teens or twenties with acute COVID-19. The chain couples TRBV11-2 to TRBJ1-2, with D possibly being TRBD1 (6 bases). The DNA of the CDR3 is TGTGCAACAGCTGGGGGCGCCTCCTATGGCTACACCTTC. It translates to CATAGGASYGYTF.